Below, one T cell receptor (beta chain) is given with its context. Its antigen is undetermined. Patients counted as stable if ophthalmopathy did not develop within 18 months. Patients with uncontrolled infections, other autoimmune diseases, pregnancy or lactation were excluded. Used for diagnoses were clinical symptoms, serum thyroxine and TRAb, thyroid ultrasound and orbital computed tomography. This sample was taken from a study of T cells in Graves' hyperthyroidism and ophthalmopathy. Study outcomes and limitations: Ophthalmopathy could be told apart from stable hyperthyroidism with a 13 V-J model.

The ends lost 6 bases at V and 6 bases at J; junction bases unmatched: 6. The germline CDR1 and CDR2 sequences are ENHRY and SYGVKD. The CDR3 covers 13 residues. Amplified TCR beta CDR3 regions came from RNA transcripts. HTBI primers drove first-round RT-PCR of the TCR CDR3. MiXCR, applied by TCRdb to the multiplex PCR reads, yields one record per CDR3 protein. Of 500,000 to 750,000 distinct CDR3 sequences in the sample, around 46% were seen once. The source is a woman aged 18-29 years with Graves' hyperthyroidism. The chain has TRBV10-3 and TRBJ1-2, with 8 nucleotides matching TRBD1. Sequencing was performed on peripheral blood or thyroid tissue (not recorded which). The CDR3 DNA reads TGTGCCATCAGAGGGACAGGAGGGAATGGCTACACCTTC. This translates into CAIRGTGGNGYTF.